The 5 T cell receptor beta chains reported below all come from one sample, sequenced in a study of cytomegalovirus exposure and HLA in healthy donors. The PCR employed 60 Vbeta primers together with 13 Jbeta primers. The assay was immunoSEQ multiplex PCR, and TCRdb's table has in-frame clones only and misses some. Altogether about 160,000 clones are present, around 84% being singletons, with the ten largest covering 5% to 7.5%. Sequences were obtained from PBMCs. Every receptor here comes from a man in his fifties or sixties in good health and CMV-seropositive.

The chain joins TRBV10-3 to TRBJ1-5, with 7 bases matching TRBD1. The CDR3 contains 12 residues. Germline CDR1 ENHRY, CDR2 SYGVKD. V trimming: 11 bases; J trimming: 4 bases; junction bases outside the gene matches: 5. Here the CDR3 DNA reads TGTGCCGCCGAGACAGGGAATCAGCCCCAGCATTTT. Residues: CAAETGNQPQHF.

This chain joins TRBV10-3 and TRBJ1-2; TRBD1 is a possible D gene (5 bases). Germline V gives CDR1 ENHRY, CDR2 SYGVKD. Between the trimmed V and J ends, which lost 0 bases and 2 bases, there was a span of 10 bases. The CDR3 is 15 residues long. CDR3 sequence reads: CAISESTGYNYGYTF. The CDR3 region has the DNA TGTGCCATCAGTGAGTCCACAGGTTACAACTATGGCTACACCTTC.

This sequence joins TRBV27 and TRBJ1-5; D not resolved. Germline CDR1 reads MNHEY; CDR2 reads SMNVEV (reference sequence). The length of the CDR3 is 13 residues. V was shortened by 2 bases and J by 4 bases, with 6 bases between the two germline ends. The DNA for the CDR3 is TGTGCCAGCAGTTTACTTTTGAATCAGCCCCAGCATTTT. The encoded protein is CASSLLLNQPQHF.

The CDR3 here is CASQDGTSSSGANVLTF. DNA for the CDR3: TGTGCCTCACAGGACGGGACTAGTAGTTCTGGGGCCAACGTCCTGACTTTC. The chain uses TRBV10-3 and TRBJ2-6; 8 positions match TRBD2. The CDR3 runs 17 residues. V shed 11 bases and J 1 base; nucleotides not matched to a gene: 13. Germline lookup yields CDR1 ENHRY and CDR2 SYGVKD.

This chain connects TRBV7-2 to TRBJ1-1, with 7 bases identical to TRBD1. The CDR3 runs to 15 residues. V lost 5 bases to trimming and J lost 10 bases; unmatched junction nucleotides: 16. Germline lookup yields CDR1 SGHTA and CDR2 FQGNSA. CDR3 sequence reads: CASSPWDRRVVGAFF. For the CDR3, the DNA is TGTGCCAGCAGCCCATGGGACAGACGGGTGGTAGGAGCTTTCTTT.